Listed here is a single T cell receptor (beta chain). This table comes from immunoSEQ multiplex PCR, and its TCRdb copy is limited to in-frame clones, with some not included. The sample comprises 120,000 or so clones, about 80% of which are singletons, and 16% rests with the top ten. This entry belongs to a study of blood T cell repertoires in COVID-19. Turning to the study itself: Sites in the United States, Italy and Spain provided acute and convalescent COVID-19 samples.

The CDR3 consists of 17 residues. Trimming shortened V by 4 bases and J by 4 bases, and 19 bases separated the two germline ends. Germline loops: CDR1 KGHSH, CDR2 LQKENI. The V gene is TRBV18, the J gene TRBJ2-2; weak D call: TRBD2 (6 bases). This TCR derives from a man in his 60s with active or convalescent COVID-19. The sample was peripheral blood. CDR3 protein: CASSRSPPAGGTGELFF. DNA for the CDR3: TGTGCCAGCTCACGATCCCCCCCAGCGGGCGGCACCGGGGAGCTGTTTTTT.